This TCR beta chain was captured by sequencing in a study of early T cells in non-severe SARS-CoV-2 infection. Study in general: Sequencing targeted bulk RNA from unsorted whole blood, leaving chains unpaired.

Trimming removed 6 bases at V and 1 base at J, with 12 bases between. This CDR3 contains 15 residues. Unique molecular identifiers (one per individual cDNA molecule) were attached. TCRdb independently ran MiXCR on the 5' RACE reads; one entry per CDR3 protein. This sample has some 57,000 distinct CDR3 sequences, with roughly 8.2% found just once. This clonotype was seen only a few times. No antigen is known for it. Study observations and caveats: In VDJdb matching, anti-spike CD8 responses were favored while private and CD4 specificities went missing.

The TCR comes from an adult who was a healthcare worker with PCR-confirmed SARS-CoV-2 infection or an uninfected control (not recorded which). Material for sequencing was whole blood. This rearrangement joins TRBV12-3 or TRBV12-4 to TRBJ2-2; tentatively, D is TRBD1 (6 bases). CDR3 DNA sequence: TGTGCCAGCAGCCTCGGACAGAAGAACACCGGGGAGCTGTTTTTT. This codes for CASSLGQKNTGELFF.